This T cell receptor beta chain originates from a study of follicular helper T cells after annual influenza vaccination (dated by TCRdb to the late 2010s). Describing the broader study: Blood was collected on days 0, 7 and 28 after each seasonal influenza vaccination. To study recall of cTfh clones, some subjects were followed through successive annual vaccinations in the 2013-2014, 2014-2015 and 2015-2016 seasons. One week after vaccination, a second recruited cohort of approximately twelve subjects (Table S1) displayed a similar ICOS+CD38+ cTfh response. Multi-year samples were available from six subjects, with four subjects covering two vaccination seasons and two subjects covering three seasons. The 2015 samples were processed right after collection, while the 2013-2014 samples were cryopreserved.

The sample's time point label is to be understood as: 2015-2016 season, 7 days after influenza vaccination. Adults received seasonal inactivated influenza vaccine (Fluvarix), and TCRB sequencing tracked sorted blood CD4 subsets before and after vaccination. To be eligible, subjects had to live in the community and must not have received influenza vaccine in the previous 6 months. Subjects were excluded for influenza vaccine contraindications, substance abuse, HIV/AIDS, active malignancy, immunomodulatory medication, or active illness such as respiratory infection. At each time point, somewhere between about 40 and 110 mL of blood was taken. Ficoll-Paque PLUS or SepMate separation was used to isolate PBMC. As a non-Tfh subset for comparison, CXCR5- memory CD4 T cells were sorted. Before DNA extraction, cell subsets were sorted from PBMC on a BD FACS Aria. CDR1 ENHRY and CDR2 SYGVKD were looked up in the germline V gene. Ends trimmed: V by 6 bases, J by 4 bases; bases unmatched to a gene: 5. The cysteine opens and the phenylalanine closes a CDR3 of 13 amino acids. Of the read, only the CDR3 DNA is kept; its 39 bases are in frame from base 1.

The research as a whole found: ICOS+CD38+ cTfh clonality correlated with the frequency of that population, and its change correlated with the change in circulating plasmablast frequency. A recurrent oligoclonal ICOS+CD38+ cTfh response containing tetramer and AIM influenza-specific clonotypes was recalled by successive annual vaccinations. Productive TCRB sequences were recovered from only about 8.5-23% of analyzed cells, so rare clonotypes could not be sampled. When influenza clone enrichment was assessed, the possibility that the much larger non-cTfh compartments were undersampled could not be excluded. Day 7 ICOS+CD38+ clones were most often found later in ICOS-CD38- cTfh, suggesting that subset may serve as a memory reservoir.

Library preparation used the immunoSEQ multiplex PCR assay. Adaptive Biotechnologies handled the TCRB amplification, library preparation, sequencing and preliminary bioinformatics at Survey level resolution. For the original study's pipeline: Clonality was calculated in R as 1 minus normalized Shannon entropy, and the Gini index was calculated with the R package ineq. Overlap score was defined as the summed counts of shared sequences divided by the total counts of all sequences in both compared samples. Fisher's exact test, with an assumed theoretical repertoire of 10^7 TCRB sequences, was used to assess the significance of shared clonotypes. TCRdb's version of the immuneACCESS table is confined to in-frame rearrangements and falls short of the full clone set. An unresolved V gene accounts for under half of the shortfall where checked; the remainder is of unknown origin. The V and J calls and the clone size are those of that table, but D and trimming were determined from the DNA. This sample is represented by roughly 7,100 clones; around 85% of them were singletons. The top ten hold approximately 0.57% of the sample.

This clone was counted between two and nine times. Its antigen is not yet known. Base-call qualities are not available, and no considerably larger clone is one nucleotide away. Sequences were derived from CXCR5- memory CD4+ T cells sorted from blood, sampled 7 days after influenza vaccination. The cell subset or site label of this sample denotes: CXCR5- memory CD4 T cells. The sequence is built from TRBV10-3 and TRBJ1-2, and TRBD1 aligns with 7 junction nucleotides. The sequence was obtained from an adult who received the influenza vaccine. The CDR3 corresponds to CAISSTGIYGYTF. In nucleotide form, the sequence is TGTGCCATCAGCTCGACAGGGATCTATGGCTACACCTTC.